The 32 T cell receptor beta chains in this list originate from one sample, sequenced in a study of Ad26.COV2.S vaccination and SARS-CoV-2 variants. Sample treatment: some 20 received Ad26.COV2.S at low or high dose, single or two shots; five or six received placebo; per-sample allocation not given. The samples date from day 63 after the first vaccine or placebo injection. Clones were sequenced by immunoSEQ multiplex PCR, and TCRdb holds only the in-frame ones, with some missing. In the table there are some 480,000 clones, around 88% of which are singletons. Sequences were derived from peripheral blood, sampled in a trial of Ad26.COV2.S vaccine versus placebo. Every receptor here comes from a person between 18 and 65 years old who received the Ad26.COV2.S COVID-19 vaccine or a placebo.

The J gene is TRBJ1-1, the V gene TRBV6-5; 7 bases agree with TRBD1. The CDR3 consists of 14 residues. The junction had 9 bases not matched to a gene; V was cut back by 10 bases and J by 1 base. Germline values: CDR1 MNHEY, CDR2 SVGAGI. CDR3 loop: CAIRNRGRNTEAFF. The CDR3 DNA reads TGTGCCATCAGGAACAGGGGTCGGAACACTGAAGCTTTCTTT.

This chain's CDR3 is CAWTRQGGYGYTF. The CDR3 region has the DNA TGTGCCTGGACTCGACAGGGGGGCTATGGCTACACCTTC. This chain connects TRBV30 to TRBJ1-2, with 9 nucleotides matching TRBD1. Germline values: CDR1 GTSNPN, CDR2 SVGIG (reference sequence). The CDR3 is 13 amino acids. Unmatched junction bases numbered 4, after V lost 4 bases and J lost 4 bases.

V gene TRBV19 combines with J gene TRBJ1-6; no clear D. From germline, CDR1 is LNHDA and CDR2 SQIVND (reference sequence). The CDR3 has 16 residues. Trimming took 6 bases from V and 8 from J, leaving 20 bases between them. CDR3 bases: TGTGCCAGTAGGACCCTAAAGACTGGCACCGATTCACCCCTCCACTTT. Translating it yields CASRTLKTGTDSPLHF.

V and J are TRBV30 and TRBJ2-5; perhaps TRBD1 as D (6 bases). This CDR3 is 13 amino acids long. The V and J ends lost 6 bases and 5 bases respectively, with 16 bases between them. CDR1 and CDR2 from the germline V gene are GTSNPN and SVGIG (reference sequence). The CDR3: CACRGPGAETQYF. The CDR3 region has the DNA TGTGCCTGTCGTGGTCCAGGGGCTGAGACCCAGTACTTC.

This clone appeared once. This chain joins TRBV6-1 and TRBJ2-6, with a tentative D call TRBD1 (6 bases). CDR3 length: 15 residues. The germline V gene has CDR1 MNHNS and CDR2 SASEGT. The V and J ends lost 7 bases and 2 bases respectively, with 12 bases between them. The CDR3 DNA reads as TGTGCCAGCACCCAACCAGGGGCTGGGGCCAACGTCCTGACTTTC. It encodes CASTQPGAGANVLTF.

The V call is TRBV15, the J call TRBJ1-5, with D maybe TRBD1 (5 bases). The CDR3 spans 15 residues. Germline lookup yields CDR1 LNHNV and CDR2 YYDKDF (reference sequence). With 6 bases removed from V and 0 bases from J, the gap between germline ends came to 12 bases. CDR3 coding DNA: TGTGCCACCAGTGGGGGGGACTATAGCAATCAGCCCCAGCATTTT. It is translated as CATSGGDYSNQPQHF.

The chain recombines TRBV6-5 with TRBJ2-1; no clear D. Germline V lookup: CDR1 MNHEY, CDR2 SVGAGI. V lost 6 bases, J lost 0 bases, and 6 bases lay in between. The CDR3 totals 13 residues. The CDR3 reads CASRDSSYNEQFF. The CDR3 DNA reads as TGTGCCAGCAGGGATAGCTCCTACAATGAGCAGTTCTTC.

V and J are TRBV27 and TRBJ2-3; tentative D call: TRBD2 (6 bases). V gave up 6 bases and J gave up 3 bases, with 10 bases separating them. This CDR3 contains 13 residues. CDR1 is MNHEY, CDR2 SMNVEV, per germline (reference sequence). The CDR3 DNA follows: TGTGCCAGCAGACAGAGCGGGACAGATACGCAGTATTTT. This gives the protein CASRQSGTDTQYF.

This clone was detected a few times. The J gene is TRBJ1-2, the V gene TRBV5-4; tentatively, D is TRBD1 (5 bases). The CDR3 runs 13 residues. Germline loops: CDR1 SGHNT, CDR2 YYREEE (reference sequence). With 2 bases removed from V and 3 bases from J, the gap between germline ends came to 8 bases. CDR3 sequence (DNA): TGTGCCAGCAGCTTAACAGGCTACTATGGCTACACCTTC. Residues: CASSLTGYYGYTF.

The genes are TRBV21-1 and TRBJ2-4. TRBV21-1 is deemed a pseudogene. The CDR3 has 17 residues. Here the CDR3 DNA reads TGTGCCAGCAGCAAAGGGGGGAGAGGGGTAGCCAAAAACATTCAGTACTTC. Its translation is CASSKGGRGVAKNIQYF.

The rearrangement links TRBV2 to TRBJ1-4; 7 nucleotides line up with TRBD1. This CDR3 comprises 13 residues. Unmatched junction bases numbered 3, after V lost 9 bases and J lost 2 bases. Germline CDR1 reads SNHLY; CDR2 reads FYNNEI. Here the CDR3 reads CARGQETNEKLFF. CDR3 nucleotides: TGTGCCAGAGGACAGGAGACTAATGAAAAACTGTTTTTT.

The rearrangement uses TRBV29-1 and TRBJ2-1; 7 bases match TRBD2. Looked up from germline, CDR1 is SQVTM and CDR2 is ANQGSEA. This CDR3 region has 14 residues. With 3 bases clipped from V and 7 bases from J, the junction kept 9 bases outside the gene matches. CDR3 DNA sequence: TGCAGCGTTGATTGGGGGAGGGCCCGTAATGAGCAGTTCTTC. Translated: CSVDWGRARNEQFF.

CDR3 DNA: TGTGCCAGCAGTTACCGGCAGGGGAGTGAAAAACTGTTTTTT. Translation gives CASSYRQGSEKLFF. The J gene is TRBJ1-4, the V gene TRBV28; maybe TRBD1 (6 bases). Trimming left V 4 bases short and J 7 bases short, with 13 bases between. CDR1 and CDR2 (germline): MDHEN, SYDVKM. The length of the CDR3 is 14 residues.

A note on this clone: Compared with germline, one end of the junction differs, possibly owing to a read error. The CDR3 is CAGSEGTAREQFF. The DNA for the CDR3 is TGTGCCGGCAGCGAGGGGACTGCCAGGGAGCAGTTCTTC. The J gene is TRBJ2-1, the V gene TRBV9; possible D gene TRBD2, 6 bases. Germline assignment: CDR1 SGDLS and CDR2 YYNGEE. This CDR3 spans 13 amino acids.

The V and J genes are TRBV7-9 and TRBJ1-3, with 9 bases lining up with TRBD1. The germline CDR1 and CDR2 sequences are SEHNR and FQNEAQ (reference sequence). V was clipped by 2 bases and J by 4 bases; unmatched bases: 6. This CDR3 contains 16 residues. CDR3 bases: TGTGCCAGCAGCTTATTAACGGGACAGGGAGGAAACACCATATATTTT. Amino acids: CASSLLTGQGGNTIYF.

The V and J genes are TRBV18 and TRBJ2-2; 8 bases are a match to TRBD2. The trim removed 0 bases at V and 4 bases at J, leaving 10 bases unmatched. Germline V gene data show CDR1 as KGHSH and CDR2 as LQKENI. The CDR3 contains 18 residues. The CDR3 sequence is CASSPPGLAGGLTGELFF. Here the CDR3 DNA reads TGTGCCAGCTCACCACCGGGGCTAGCGGGCGGCCTCACCGGGGAGCTGTTTTTT.

This chain joins TRBV3-1 (or the pseudogene TRBV3-2) and TRBJ1-3, with TRBD1 matching over 8 bases. The CDR3 has 16 residues. The V gene end was trimmed by 8 bases and the J gene end by 0 bases; junction bases not matched to a gene: 9. CDR1 LGHDT and CDR2 YNNKEL come from the germline V gene (reference sequence). In DNA form, the CDR3 reads TGTGCCAGCGTCGCAGGGGGCCTTATCTCTGGAAACACCATATATTTT. Its protein is CASVAGGLISGNTIYF.

The CDR3 is CSVATGGDTEAFF. CDR3 DNA: TGCAGCGTTGCAACGGGGGGGGACACTGAAGCTTTCTTT. The chain carries TRBV29-1 and TRBJ1-1, with a possible D match to TRBD1 (5 bases). CDR1 and CDR2 (germline): SQVTM, ANQGSEA. The CDR3 extends over 13 amino acids. Trimming left V 4 bases short and J 3 bases short, with 12 bases between.

This chain connects TRBV9 to TRBJ2-7; D tentatively fits TRBD1 or TRBD2 (5 bases each). The germline gives CDR1 SGDLS, CDR2 YYNGEE. The CDR3 has 14 amino acids. V gave up 5 bases and J gave up 1 base, with 13 bases separating them. The CDR3 region has the DNA TGTGCCAGCAGTCCCTCCGGGACGTCCTACGAGCAGTACTTC. Translating it yields CASSPSGTSYEQYF.

This clone appeared a few times. The gene calls are TRBV29-1 and TRBJ1-1, with 7 bases fitting TRBD1. Germline lookup yields CDR1 SQVTM and CDR2 ANQGSEA. This CDR3 has 13 residues. J gave up 4 bases and V 5 bases, and 7 bases lay outside the gene matches. DNA of the CDR3: TGCAGCGTTCGACAGGGACGGGGCACTGAAGCTTTCTTT. It translates to CSVRQGRGTEAFF.

The chain is built from TRBV28 and TRBJ2-1; 8 nucleotides align to TRBD2. With 8 bases clipped from V and 6 bases from J, the junction kept 15 bases outside the gene matches. The CDR3 runs to 16 residues. The germline V gene encodes CDR1 MDHEN and CDR2 SYDVKM. The CDR3 loop reads CASVPPQREPSNEQFF. DNA of the CDR3: TGTGCCAGCGTCCCCCCCCAGCGGGAGCCCTCCAATGAGCAGTTCTTC.

V gene TRBV29-1 combines with J gene TRBJ2-7, with D unresolved. Trimming pared 6 bases from V and 3 bases from J, leaving 9 bases between. The germline V gene encodes CDR1 SQVTM and CDR2 ANQGSEA. This CDR3 is 11 amino acids long. In DNA, the CDR3 is TGCAGCGTGAAGACCGTCTACGAGCAGTACTTC. This translates into CSVKTVYEQYF.

About this clone: The sample holds other DNA sequences that translate to the same CDR3. V and J are TRBV9 and TRBJ2-1; the match to TRBD2 covers 8 bases. The V and J ends lost 0 bases and 5 bases, in that order; junction bases with no gene match: 7. There are 16 residues in the CDR3. CDR1 and CDR2 (germline): SGDLS, YYNGEE. CDR3 sequence (DNA): TGTGCCAGCAGCGTAGGATTGGCGGGAGGTGACAATGAGCAGTTCTTC. Translated, it gives CASSVGLAGGDNEQFF. The variable domain in full, completed from reference TRBV9 and TRBJ2-1, reads DSGVTQTPKHLITATGQRVTLRCSPRSGDLSVYWYQQSLDQGLQFLIQYYNGEERAKGNILERFSAQQFPDLHSELNLSSLELGDSALYFCASSVGLAGGDNEQFFGPGTRLTVL.

This clone appeared once. CDR3 in DNA: TGCAGCGCCCTAAACCCGGGACCAGATACGCAGTATTTT. Its translation: CSALNPGPDTQYF. J is TRBJ2-3 and V is TRBV29-1, with D perhaps TRBD1 or TRBD2 (5 bases each). From germline, CDR1 is SQVTM and CDR2 ANQGSEA. V gave up 7 bases and J gave up 4 bases, with 15 bases separating them. This CDR3 spans 13 amino acids.

The CDR3 DNA sequence: TGTGCCAGCAGCCCCCACGGGGCGCCGCAAGAGACCCAGTACTTC. This encodes CASSPHGAPQETQYF. The chain is built from TRBV9 and TRBJ2-5; the D gene could be TRBD1 or TRBD2 (5 bases each). Deletions cut 4 bases from V and 2 bases from J, with 15 bases between. The CDR3 length is 15 residues. Germline V gene sequence: CDR1 SGDLS, CDR2 YYNGEE.

J is TRBJ2-6 and V is TRBV4-1, with D maybe TRBD1 (5 bases). This CDR3 has 15 residues. Trimming shortened V by 4 bases and J by 2 bases, and 9 bases separated the two germline ends. Germline V gives CDR1 MGHRA, CDR2 YSYEKL. The CDR3 sequence: CASSLTDTGANVLTF. In nucleotides, the CDR3 is TGCGCCAGCAGCCTCACGGACACTGGGGCCAACGTCCTGACTTTC.

In its sample, this clone was seen a few times. The chain links TRBV5-1 to TRBJ1-3; no firm D call. This CDR3 region has 16 residues. Germline V gene data show CDR1 as SGHRS and CDR2 as YFSETQ. V gave up 0 bases and J gave up 0 bases, with 10 bases separating them. The DNA of the CDR3 is TGCGCCAGCAGCTTGGCAGGCTTACTCTCTGGAAACACCATATATTTT. Translating gives CASSLAGLLSGNTIYF.

Written as DNA, the CDR3 is TGCGCCAGCAGCCAAGAGTCCGGGACAGGGGGTTCACCCCTCCACTTT. Amino acids: CASSQESGTGGSPLHF. V gene TRBV4-3 combines with J gene TRBJ1-6; TRBD1 aligns across 11 bases. CDR1 LGHNA and CDR2 YSLEER come from the germline V gene. V was pared by 0 bases and J by 9 bases, with 4 bases of the junction left unmatched. This CDR3 comprises 16 residues.

The J gene is TRBJ2-2, the V gene TRBV11-3; D remains unclear. This CDR3 region has 14 residues. CDR1 is SGHNT, CDR2 YENEEA, per germline. The V end lost 1 base, the J end lost 9 bases, and 12 bases lay between the germline ends. The CDR3 reads CASSLGSSGRELFF. In DNA form, the CDR3 reads TGTGCCAGCAGCTTAGGTAGCTCAGGCCGGGAGCTGTTTTTT. The variable domain in full, completed from reference TRBV11-3 and TRBJ2-2, reads EAGVVQSPRYKIIEKKQPVAFWCNPISGHNTLYWYLQNLGQGPELLIRYENEEAVDDSQLPKDRFSAERLKGVDSTLKIQPAELGDSAVYLCASSLGSSGRELFFGEGSRLTVL.

V is TRBV5-6 and J is TRBJ2-7; D gene unclear. The germline V and J ends were trimmed by 2 bases and 5 bases, with 5 bases remaining between them. Germline CDR1 reads SGHDT; CDR2 reads YYEEEE. The CDR3 has 11 amino acids. In DNA, the CDR3 is TGTGCCAGCAGCTTTATCCACGAGCAGTACTTC. Residues: CASSFIHEQYF.

The V gene is TRBV21-1, the J gene TRBJ2-1; the D call TRBD1 from the table was never checked on the DNA. TRBV21-1 is marked as a pseudogene. The CDR3 totals 16 residues. This chain's CDR3 is CASSSLRTRIYNEQFF. The CDR3 bases are TGTGCCAGCAGCAGCCTGAGGACACGCATCTACAATGAGCAGTTCTTC.

V usage is TRBV7-2 and J usage is TRBJ2-6; no firm D call. The CDR3 runs to 19 residues. Germline V gene lookup returns CDR1 SGHTA and CDR2 FQGNSA. The germline V and J ends were trimmed by 0 bases and 0 bases, with 15 bases remaining between them. CDR3 sequence reads: CASSLALSLVYSGANVLTF. For the CDR3, the DNA is TGTGCCAGCAGCTTAGCGCTCAGTTTAGTTTACTCTGGGGCCAACGTCCTGACTTTC.